This is a list of T cell receptor beta chains from one sample in a study of shared clonotypes between healthy human individuals. The repertoire was sequenced with immunoSEQ multiplex PCR; TCRdb's copy has only in-frame clones and lacks some. The sample carries some 1,900,000 clones, about 95% recorded once. Sample: naive CD8+ T cells sorted from blood. The origin of the receptors is a man in his late teens or twenties in good health. CDR3s include the opening cysteine and the closing phenylalanine or tryptophan. The D gene is left open where the match is weak.

>TRBV5-6|TRBJ2-3|.
CASSLVEAQDTQYF
TGTGCCAGCAGCTTGGTGGAGGCCCAAGATACGCAGTATTTT
>TRBV11-2|TRBJ2-7|TRBD2
CASSVAGGIYEQYF
TGTGCCAGCAGCGTGGCGGGAGGAATCTACGAGCAGTACTTC
>TRBV7-9|TRBJ2-7|TRBD1
CASSSSSGTESYEQYF
TGTGCCAGCAGCTCGTCGTCCGGGACAGAATCCTACGAGCAGTACTTC
>TRBV6-6|TRBJ2-7|.
CASSLYGGGDYEQYF
TGTGCCAGCAGTCTCTACGGGGGAGGAGACTACGAGCAGTACTTC
>TRBV9|TRBJ1-6|.
CASSVARSNSPLHF
TGTGCCAGCAGCGTAGCCCGGTCTAATTCACCCCTCCACTTT
>TRBV27|TRBJ2-1|.
CASRAEPAAYNEQFF
TGTGCCAGCAGAGCGGAGCCTGCCGCGTACAATGAGCAGTTCTTC
>TRBV27|TRBJ2-5|TRBD2
CASSLSGGLAGGETQYF
TGTGCCAGCAGTTTATCGGGAGGACTAGCGGGTGGAGAGACCCAGTACTTC
>TRBV6-5|TRBJ2-2|.
CASSYAKTGELFF
TGTGCCAGCAGTTATGCCAAGACCGGGGAGCTGTTTTTT
>TRBV27|TRBJ1-1|.
CASSFSGLNTEAFF
TGTGCCAGCAGTTTTTCAGGGTTGAACACTGAAGCTTTCTTT
>TRBV6-5|TRBJ1-1|.
CASSSWGDTEAFF
TGTGCCAGCAGTTCCTGGGGGGACACTGAAGCTTTCTTT
>TRBV4-3|TRBJ1-5|TRBD1
CASSQEQGDQPQHF
TGCGCCAGCAGCCAAGAACAGGGGGATCAGCCCCAGCATTTT
>TRBV13|TRBJ2-3|TRBD2
CASSAGGLAGGSDTQYF
TGTGCCAGCAGCGCCGGGGGACTAGCGGGAGGCTCAGATACGCAGTATTTT
>TRBV10-1|TRBJ2-1|TRBD2
CASRGSGQDNNEQFF
TGCGCCAGCAGGGGTAGCGGGCAGGATAACAATGAGCAGTTCTTC
>TRBV6-1|TRBJ2-7|TRBD1
CASSEGQGPTYEQYF
TGTGCCAGCAGTGAGGGACAGGGGCCCACCTACGAGCAGTACTTC
>TRBV27|TRBJ2-2|TRBD1
CASTFRGLNTGELFF
TGTGCCAGCACCTTCAGGGGGCTGAACACCGGGGAGCTGTTTTTT
>TRBV14|TRBJ2-7|TRBD2
CASSAGGSVEQYF
TGTGCCAGCAGCGCGGGGGGTTCGGTCGAGCAGTACTTC
>TRBV7-2|TRBJ1-2|.
CASSPLSGTRGLGYTF
TGTGCCAGCAGCCCGCTGAGCGGGACGCGGGGTCTTGGCTACACCTTC
>TRBV7-9|TRBJ2-7|TRBD2
CASSPQISGGPYEQYF
TGTGCCAGCAGCCCCCAGATTTCGGGAGGGCCCTACGAGCAGTACTTC
>TRBV27|TRBJ2-2|.
CASSQGLNTGELFF
TGTGCCAGCAGCCAGGGACTTAACACCGGGGAGCTGTTTTTT
>TRBV7-2|TRBJ2-2|TRBD2
CASSLELMREDAGELFF
TGTGCCAGCAGCTTAGAGTTAATGCGGGAGGATGCCGGGGAGCTGTTTTTT
>TRBV7-8|TRBJ2-7|TRBD1
CASSPTGQGKYEQYF
TGTGCCAGCAGCCCAACTGGACAGGGCAAGTACGAGCAGTACTTC